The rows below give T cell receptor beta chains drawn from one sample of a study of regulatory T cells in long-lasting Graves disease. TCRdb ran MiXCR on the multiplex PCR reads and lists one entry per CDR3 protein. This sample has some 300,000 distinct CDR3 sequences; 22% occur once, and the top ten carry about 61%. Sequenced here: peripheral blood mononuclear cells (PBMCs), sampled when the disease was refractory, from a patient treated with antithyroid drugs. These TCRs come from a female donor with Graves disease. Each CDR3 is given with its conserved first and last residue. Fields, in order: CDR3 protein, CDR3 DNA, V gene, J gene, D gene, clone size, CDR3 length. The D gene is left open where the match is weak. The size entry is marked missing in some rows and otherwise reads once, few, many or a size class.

cdr3_aa: CASTRLDSPVVTGELFF
cdr3_nt: TGTGCCAGCACCCGACTGGACAGCCCCGTTGTCACCGGGGAGCTGTTTTTT
v_call: TRBV2
j_call: TRBJ2-2
d_call: NA
clone_size: few
cdr3_length: 17

cdr3_aa: CASSRTVSQETQYF
cdr3_nt: TGCGCCAGCAGCAGGACCGTCAGCCAAGAGACCCAGTACTTC
v_call: TRBV5-1
j_call: TRBJ2-5
d_call: NA
clone_size: NA
cdr3_length: 14

cdr3_aa: CASSYPNPGLANFQETQYF
cdr3_nt: TGTGCCAGCAGTTACCCTAATCCGGGACTAGCGAACTTCCAAGAGACCCAGTACTTC
v_call: TRBV6-5
j_call: TRBJ2-5
d_call: TRBD2
clone_size: many
cdr3_length: 19

cdr3_aa: CSAYLRTGRSPLHF
cdr3_nt: TGCAGTGCTTATTTACGGACAGGGCGATCACCCCTCCACTTT
v_call: TRBV20-1
j_call: TRBJ1-6
d_call: TRBD1
clone_size: NA
cdr3_length: 14

cdr3_aa: CSARDLAGNYGYTF
cdr3_nt: TGCAGTGCTAGAGATTTGGCAGGGAACTATGGCTACACCTTC
v_call: TRBV20-1
j_call: TRBJ1-2
d_call: NA
clone_size: few
cdr3_length: 14

cdr3_aa: CASSLGAGELYTQYF
cdr3_nt: TGTGCCAGCAGCTTAGGGGCAGGAGAGTTGTATACGCAGTATTTT
v_call: TRBV11-2
j_call: TRBJ2-3
d_call: NA
clone_size: few
cdr3_length: 15

cdr3_aa: CASSLGSANQPQHF
cdr3_nt: TGTGCCAGCAGCTTAGGGTCCGCGAATCAGCCCCAGCATTTT
v_call: TRBV11-2
j_call: TRBJ1-5
d_call: NA
clone_size: many
cdr3_length: 14

cdr3_aa: CASSYGQGPGNTIYF
cdr3_nt: TGTGCCAGCAGCTACGGACAGGGCCCTGGAAACACCATATATTTT
v_call: TRBV7-9
j_call: TRBJ1-3
d_call: TRBD1
clone_size: NA
cdr3_length: 15

cdr3_aa: CASSARGQGGITEAFF
cdr3_nt: TGTGCCAGCAGTGCTCGGGGACAGGGAGGAATTACTGAAGCTTTCTTT
v_call: TRBV28
j_call: TRBJ1-1
d_call: TRBD1
clone_size: many
cdr3_length: 16

cdr3_aa: CAISREGVEQYF
cdr3_nt: TGTGCCATCAGCCGGGAGGGGGTCGAGCAGTACTTC
v_call: TRBV10-3
j_call: TRBJ2-7
d_call: TRBD2
clone_size: few
cdr3_length: 12

cdr3_aa: CASREGGGGGSPLHF
cdr3_nt: TGTGCCAGCAGGGAGGGTGGAGGGGGCGGCTCACCCCTCCACTTT
v_call: TRBV2
j_call: TRBJ1-6
d_call: TRBD1
clone_size: many
cdr3_length: 15

cdr3_aa: CASSYAGSSYEQYF
cdr3_nt: TGTGCCAGCAGCTACGCCGGGAGCTCCTACGAGCAGTACTTC
v_call: TRBV7-8
j_call: TRBJ2-7
d_call: NA
clone_size: many
cdr3_length: 14

cdr3_aa: CASSSRQGETYEQYF
cdr3_nt: TGTGCCAGCAGTTCTCGACAGGGCGAGACCTACGAGCAGTACTTC
v_call: TRBV12-3/TRBV12-4
j_call: TRBJ2-7
d_call: TRBD1
clone_size: many
cdr3_length: 15

cdr3_aa: CASSPGQVYEQYF
cdr3_nt: TGTGCCAGCAGCCCTGGACAGGTTTACGAGCAGTACTTC
v_call: TRBV7-9
j_call: TRBJ2-7
d_call: TRBD1
clone_size: many
cdr3_length: 13

cdr3_aa: CSAGVGGGVYQQYF
cdr3_nt: TGCAGTGCTGGGGTTGGAGGCGGGGTCTATCAGCAGTACTTC
v_call: TRBV20-1
j_call: TRBJ2-7
d_call: NA
clone_size: few
cdr3_length: 14

cdr3_aa: CASGPDSYEQYF
cdr3_nt: TGTGCCAGCGGCCCAGACTCCTACGAGCAGTACTTC
v_call: TRBV3-1
j_call: TRBJ2-7
d_call: NA
clone_size: many
cdr3_length: 12

cdr3_aa: CATSSSPGLADQETQYF
cdr3_nt: TGTGCCACCAGCAGCTCTCCAGGGCTAGCGGACCAAGAGACCCAGTACTTC
v_call: TRBV15
j_call: TRBJ2-5
d_call: TRBD2
clone_size: many
cdr3_length: 17